This T cell receptor beta chain derives from a study of cytomegalovirus exposure and HLA in healthy donors. The PCR ran on 60 Vbeta and 13 Jbeta primers. Data came from immunoSEQ multiplex PCR; TCRdb stores just in-frame clones and leaves some out. The sample holds approximately 160,000 clones; roughly 85% are singletons and the top ten take about a tenth. Points from the study as a whole: The authors later found HLA-associated TCR beta chains more clonally expanded than equally common others. Despite most TCR sequences being rare, some public TCRs occurred in many donors.

This clone was recorded only once. Its target is not known. The CDR3 length is 15 residues. Trimming took 6 bases from V and 3 from J; bases not matched to a gene: 5. Germline V CDR1 and CDR2: MNHEY, SVGAGI. The sequencing input was PBMCs. The genes are TRBV6-5 and TRBJ1-5; 10 bases align to TRBD1. This TCR came from a man between 18 and 29 years old in good health and CMV-seropositive. CDR3 in amino acids: CASRSGQGVNQPQHF. CDR3 sequence (DNA): TGTGCCAGCAGGAGCGGACAGGGGGTCAATCAGCCCCAGCATTTT.